The entry that follows covers one T cell receptor (beta chain) sequence. This specimen comes from a study of CD8 T cells in Susac syndrome. Germline V gene lookup returns CDR1 DFQATT and CDR2 SNEGSKA (reference sequence). V lost 5 bases, J lost 1 base, and 15 bases lay in between. The length of the CDR3 is 14 residues. The RNA, about 0.45 to 1 ug, was put through reverse transcription using random hexamers. MiXCR, run by TCRdb on the immunoSEQ multiplex PCR reads, gives a single entry per CDR3 protein. The sample includes about 120,000 distinct CDR3 sequences, 85% to 95% of them seen just once. The TCR comes from a human donor with Susac syndrome. This chain joins TRBV20-1 and TRBJ2-7; weak D call: TRBD1 (6 bases). Material for sequencing was CD8+ T cells from PBMCs. The CDR3 reads CSAYTGSPSYEQYF. The CDR3 bases are TGCAGTGCTTATACAGGGTCCCCTTCCTACGAGCAGTACTTC.